This entry lists 21 T cell receptor beta chains sequenced from one sample in a study of control samples from healthy donors and cancer patients. Libraries were prepared by immunoSEQ multiplex PCR; TCRdb keeps only in-frame clonotypes and omits some of them. The sample consists of 35,000 to 55,000 clones, roughly 86% of them appearing once. The sequenced sample consisted of PBMCs. These receptors came from a woman aged 55-75 years with lung cancer.

This sequence joins TRBV7-9 and TRBJ2-1, with D tentatively TRBD2 (6 bases). Trimming cost V 5 bases and J 7 bases, with 6 bases left between them. The CDR3 contains 11 residues. CDR1 is SEHNR and CDR2 is FQNEAQ in the germline V gene (reference sequence). CDR3 DNA: TGTGCCAGCAGCCGGGGGAATGAGCAGTTCTTC. This translates into CASSRGNEQFF.

The table lists this clone with a few counts. This chain connects TRBV2 to TRBJ2-5; perhaps D is TRBD1 or TRBD2 (5 bases each). Germline V lookup: CDR1 SNHLY, CDR2 FYNNEI. The CDR3 runs 16 residues. V was shortened by 3 bases and J by 5 bases, with 19 bases between the two germline ends. The CDR3 DNA is TGTGCCAGCAGTGACTTTACGGGGCAAGTAGGGGAGACCCAGTACTTC. It is translated as CASSDFTGQVGETQYF.

The V call is TRBV4-2, the J call TRBJ1-5; 9 bases are shared with TRBD1. The V and J ends lost 4 bases and 5 bases, in that order; junction bases with no gene match: 6. The CDR3 extends over 15 amino acids. From germline, CDR1 is LGHNA and CDR2 YNFKEQ. The CDR3: CASSRNRGRDQPQHF. For the CDR3, the DNA is TGTGCCAGCAGCCGCAACAGGGGGCGAGATCAGCCCCAGCATTTT.

The V and J genes are TRBV7-3 and TRBJ2-7; the D is unclear. The length of the CDR3 is 13 residues. V was clipped by 5 bases and J by 8 bases, with 16 bases between them. Germline-derived CDR1 and CDR2 are SGHTA and FQGTGA. CDR3: CASSPYYGYQQYF. For the CDR3, the DNA is TGTGCCAGCAGCCCCTATTACGGGTATCAGCAGTACTTC. Complete variable domain (other parts from reference TRBV7-3 and TRBJ2-7): GAGVSQTPSNKVTEKGKYVELRCDPISGHTALYWYRQSLGQGPEFLIYFQGTGAADDSGLPNDRFFAVRPEGSVSTLKIQRTERGDSAVYLCASSPYYGYQQYFGPGTRLTVT.

This clone appeared once. The rearrangement links TRBV19 to TRBJ1-2; 9 positions match TRBD1. The length of the CDR3 is 17 residues. Unmatched junction bases numbered 15, after V lost 6 bases and J lost 4 bases. Looked up from germline, CDR1 is LNHDA and CDR2 is SQIVND (reference sequence). The CDR3 is CASSRRGTGTRLYGYTF. The DNA of the CDR3 is TGTGCCAGTAGCCGAAGGGGGACAGGGACCCGTCTCTATGGCTACACCTTC. Full variable domain (missing parts from reference TRBV19 and TRBJ1-2): DGGITQSPKYLFRKEGQNVTLSCEQNLNHDAMYWYRQDPGQGLRLIYYSQIVNDFQKGDIAEGYSVSREKKESFPLTVTSAQKNPTAFYLCASSRRGTGTRLYGYTFGSGTRLTVV.

The V and J genes are TRBV2 and TRBJ2-2, with 7 nucleotides matching TRBD1. V lost 2 bases, J lost 6 bases, and 9 bases stayed unmatched. The CDR3 is 16 residues long. Germline assignment: CDR1 SNHLY and CDR2 FYNNEI. The CDR3 spells CASSEQSRTGPGELFF. The CDR3 bases are TGTGCCAGCAGTGAACAGTCCCGGACAGGTCCCGGGGAGCTGTTTTTT.

Only one count was recorded for this clone. The CDR3 loop is CASSPRPQAFEQYF. CDR3 in DNA: TGTGCCAGCTCCCCGCGGCCGCAGGCCTTCGAGCAGTACTTC. The chain uses TRBV18 and TRBJ2-7; D not resolved. This CDR3 is 14 amino acids long. From germline, CDR1 is KGHSH and CDR2 LQKENI. V lost 6 bases and J 6 bases, leaving 18 bases between the germline ends.

The J gene is TRBJ2-7, the V gene TRBV6-5; 11 positions match TRBD2. This CDR3 contains 15 residues. CDR1 and CDR2 (germline): MNHEY, SVGAGI. V shed 3 bases and J 5 bases; nucleotides not matched to a gene: 6. The DNA for the CDR3 is TGTGCCAGCAGTTATATAGCGGGAGGGCCCCACGAGCAGTACTTC. Translation: CASSYIAGGPHEQYF.

The chain joins TRBV30 to TRBJ2-2; 9 positions match TRBD2. With 2 bases clipped from V and 3 bases from J, the junction kept 13 bases outside the gene matches. Per germline, CDR1 GTSNPN and CDR2 SVGIG (reference sequence). The CDR3 is 18 residues long. CDR3 protein: CAWSWLAGPPRDTGELFF. Here the CDR3 DNA reads TGTGCCTGGAGTTGGCTAGCGGGGCCCCCGAGGGACACCGGGGAGCTGTTTTTT.

The chain combines TRBV5-1 with TRBJ2-5, with 12 bases matching TRBD2. Germline CDR1 is SGHRS and CDR2 is YFSETQ. The V gene end was trimmed by 4 bases and the J gene end by 0 bases; junction bases not matched to a gene: 4. This CDR3 has 16 amino acids. CDR3 DNA sequence: TGCGCCAGCAGCGGAGGACTAGCGGGATACCAAGAGACCCAGTACTTC. Amino acid sequence: CASSGGLAGYQETQYF.

This chain links TRBV21-1 with TRBJ2-5; whether TRBD1, the table's D call, matches the DNA was not checked. TRBV21-1 is a documented pseudogene. This CDR3 has 13 residues. CDR3: CASINTHPETQYF. Written as DNA, the CDR3 is TGTGCCAGCATAAACACCCACCCGGAGACCCAGTACTTC.

This rearrangement joins TRBV7-9 to TRBJ2-7, with D possibly being TRBD1 (5 bases). Trimming took off 3 bases at V and 4 bases at J, with 13 bases between the two ends. CDR1 and CDR2 (germline): SEHNR, FQNEAQ (reference sequence). The CDR3 totals 14 residues. The CDR3 nucleotides are TGTGCCAGCAGCTTTAGGGGATCTTCGTACGAGCAGTACTTC. Translating it yields CASSFRGSSYEQYF.

This clone came up once. This rearrangement joins TRBV6-5 to TRBJ2-5; TRBD2 matches at 8 bases. V lost 7 bases to trimming and J lost 5 bases; unmatched junction nucleotides: 6. The CDR3 covers 13 residues. Germline-derived CDR1 and CDR2 are MNHEY and SVGAGI. This CDR3 reads CASTTPGGETQYF. The CDR3 nucleotides are TGTGCCAGCACCACCCCGGGGGGGGAGACCCAGTACTTC.

The chain uses TRBV3-1 (or the pseudogene TRBV3-2) and TRBJ1-2, with D maybe TRBD1 (5 bases). Trimming shortened V by 3 bases and J by 9 bases, and 14 bases separated the two germline ends. Per the germline V gene, CDR1 is LGHDT and CDR2 is YNNKEL (reference sequence). The CDR3 length is 13 residues. This chain's CDR3 is CASSQDLRGSYTF. In DNA, the CDR3 is TGTGCCAGCAGCCAGGATTTGAGGGGTAGCTACACCTTC.

With respect to this clone: Distinct nucleotide sequences in the sample also encode this CDR3. The chain employs TRBV2 and TRBJ2-1, with no clear D. CDR1 and CDR2 from the germline V gene are SNHLY and FYNNEI. This CDR3 has 12 amino acids. Trimming left V 6 bases short and J 3 bases short, with 6 bases between. The CDR3 DNA reads TGTGCCAGCAGCTCTGACTACAATGAGCAGTTCTTC. It codes for CASSSDYNEQFF.

In its sample, this clone was seen once. The chain links TRBV5-5 to TRBJ2-7; D is unresolved. Germline V gene sequence: CDR1 SGHKS, CDR2 YYEKEE (reference sequence). The CDR3 runs 13 residues. Deletions cut 3 bases from V and 9 bases from J, with 16 bases between. The CDR3 DNA is TGTGCCAGCAGCTGGCAGCCAACGGGCGGGCAGTACTTC. This gives the protein CASSWQPTGGQYF.

The J gene is TRBJ1-1, the V gene TRBV7-2; D may be TRBD1 (5 bases). The CDR3 spans 17 residues. The V end was cut by 2 bases, the J end by 0 bases, with 16 bases between. Germline V CDR1 and CDR2: SGHTA, FQGNSA. This CDR3 reads CASSLRGTSGMNTEAFF. CDR3 in DNA: TGTGCCAGCAGCTTAAGGGGCACCAGCGGAATGAACACTGAAGCTTTCTTT.

The rearrangement links TRBV6-2 or TRBV6-3 to TRBJ2-1, with D maybe TRBD2 (5 bases). V was clipped by 4 bases and J by 2 bases, with 12 bases between them. The germline V gene has CDR1 MNHEY and CDR2 SVGEGT. This CDR3 contains 15 residues. This chain's CDR3 is CASSLTGMAYNEQFF. The CDR3 DNA reads TGTGCCAGCAGTTTGACCGGGATGGCCTACAATGAGCAGTTCTTC.

This sequence joins TRBV9 and TRBJ1-5; a possible D gene is TRBD1 (5 bases). The CDR3 is 12 amino acids. CDR1 and CDR2 (germline): SGDLS, YYNGEE. In nucleotides, the CDR3 is TGTGCATCAGGAGGGGCTAATCAGCCCCAGCATTTT. This gives the protein CASGGANQPQHF.

The rearrangement joins TRBV19 to TRBJ2-2; 7 positions agree with TRBD2. V gave up 3 bases and J gave up 2 bases; unmatched junction bases: 18. The germline gives CDR1 LNHDA, CDR2 SQIVND (reference sequence). The length of the CDR3 is 20 residues. CDR3 sequence reads: CASSMSGRDRDYRNTGELFF. The CDR3 region has the DNA TGTGCCAGTAGTATGTCCGGGAGAGACCGGGACTATCGAAACACCGGGGAGCTGTTTTTT.

The chain is built from TRBV4-2 and TRBJ1-4; 8 nucleotides line up with TRBD1. The CDR3 covers 14 residues. The ends lost 1 base at V and 8 bases at J; junction bases unmatched: 3. Germline-derived CDR1 and CDR2 are LGHNA and YNFKEQ. DNA for the CDR3: TGTGCCAGCAGCCAAGTTCCAGGGGGCGAAAAACTGTTTTTT. Translated, it gives CASSQVPGGEKLFF.